Detailed here is one TCR beta chain. These data belong to a study of blood T cells in healthy people across ages. The CDR3 extends over 14 amino acids. V gave up 0 bases and J gave up 6 bases, with 10 bases separating them. Per germline, CDR1 WNHNN and CDR2 SYGVQD (reference sequence). Next came a second PCR, run for about 6 to 11 cycles, which used a sample-barcoded 5' primer along with a J-beta primer mix. TCRdb redid the calling of the 5' RACE reads with MiXCR, one entry per CDR3 protein. The sample includes about 640,000 distinct CDR3 sequences, about 43% of them seen just once. The TCR comes from an elderly man in good health. The gene calls are TRBV10-1 and TRBJ2-3; D unclear. The sample consisted of blood. CDR3 in amino acids: CASSESLARDTQYF. In nucleotides, the CDR3 is TGCGCCAGCAGTGAGTCTTTAGCTAGGGATACGCAGTATTTT.